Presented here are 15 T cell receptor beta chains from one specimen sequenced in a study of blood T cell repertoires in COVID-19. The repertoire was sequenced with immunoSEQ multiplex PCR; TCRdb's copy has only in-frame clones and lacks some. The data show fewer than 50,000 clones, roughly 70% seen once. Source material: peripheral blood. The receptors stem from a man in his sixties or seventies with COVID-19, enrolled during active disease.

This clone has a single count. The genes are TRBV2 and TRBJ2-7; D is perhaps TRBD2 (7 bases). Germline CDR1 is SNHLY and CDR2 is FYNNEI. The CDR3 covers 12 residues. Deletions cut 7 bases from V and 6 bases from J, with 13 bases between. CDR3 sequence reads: CASIGGVGEQYF. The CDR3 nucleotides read TGTGCCAGCATAGGGGGGGTCGGCGAGCAGTACTTC.

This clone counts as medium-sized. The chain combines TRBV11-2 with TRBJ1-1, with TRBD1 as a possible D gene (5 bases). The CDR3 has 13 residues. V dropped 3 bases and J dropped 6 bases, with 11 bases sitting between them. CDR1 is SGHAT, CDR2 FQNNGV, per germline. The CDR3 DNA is TGTGCCAGCAGCTTCGGCAGGGTGGCTGAAGCTTTCTTT. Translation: CASSFGRVAEAFF.

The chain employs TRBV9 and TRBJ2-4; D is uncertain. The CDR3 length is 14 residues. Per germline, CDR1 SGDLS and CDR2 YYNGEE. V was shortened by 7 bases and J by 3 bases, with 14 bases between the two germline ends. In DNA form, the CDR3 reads TGTGCCAGCGGCCCTGGAGTGGACAAAAACATTCAGTACTTC. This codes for CASGPGVDKNIQYF.

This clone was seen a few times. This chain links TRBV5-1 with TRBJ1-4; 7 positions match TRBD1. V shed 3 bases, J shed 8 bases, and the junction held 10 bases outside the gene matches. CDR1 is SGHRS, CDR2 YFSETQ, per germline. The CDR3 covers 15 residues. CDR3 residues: CASSYTNPGGEKLFF. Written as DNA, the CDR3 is TGCGCCAGCAGCTACACGAACCCAGGGGGAGAAAAACTGTTTTTT. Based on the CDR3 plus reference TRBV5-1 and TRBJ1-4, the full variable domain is KAGVTQTPRYLIKTRGQQVTLSCSPISGHRSVSWYQQTPGQGLQFLFEYFSETQRNKGNFPGRFSGRQFSNSRSEMNVSTLELGDSALYLCASSYTNPGGEKLFFGSGTQLSVL.

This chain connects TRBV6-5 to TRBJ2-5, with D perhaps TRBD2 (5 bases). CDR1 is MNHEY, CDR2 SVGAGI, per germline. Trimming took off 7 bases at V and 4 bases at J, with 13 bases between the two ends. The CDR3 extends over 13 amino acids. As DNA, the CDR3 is TGTGCCAGCAAGGCGGGCCGAGCAGAGACCCAGTACTTC. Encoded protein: CASKAGRAETQYF.

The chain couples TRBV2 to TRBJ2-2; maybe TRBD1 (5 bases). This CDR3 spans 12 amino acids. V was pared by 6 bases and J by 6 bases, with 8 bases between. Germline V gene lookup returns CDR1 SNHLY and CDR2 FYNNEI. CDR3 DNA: TGTGCCAGCAGGGAGACAGCCGGGGAGCTGTTTTTT. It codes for CASRETAGELFF.

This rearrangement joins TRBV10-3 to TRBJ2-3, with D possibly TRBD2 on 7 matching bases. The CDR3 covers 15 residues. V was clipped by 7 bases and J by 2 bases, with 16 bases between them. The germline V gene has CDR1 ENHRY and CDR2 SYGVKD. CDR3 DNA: TGTGCCATCAACTCGGCGGGGGACACCACAGATACGCAGTATTTT. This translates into CAINSAGDTTDTQYF.

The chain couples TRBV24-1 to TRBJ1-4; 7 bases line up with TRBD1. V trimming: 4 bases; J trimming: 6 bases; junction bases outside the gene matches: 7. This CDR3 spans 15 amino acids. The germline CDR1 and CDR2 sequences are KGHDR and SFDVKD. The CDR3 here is CATSDPGGGDEKLFF. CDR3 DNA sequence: TGTGCCACCAGTGACCCAGGAGGGGGCGATGAAAAACTGTTTTTT.

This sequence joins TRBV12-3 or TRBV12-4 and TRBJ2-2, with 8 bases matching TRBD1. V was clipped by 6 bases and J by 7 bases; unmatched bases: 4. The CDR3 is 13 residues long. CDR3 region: CASRTGAIGELFF. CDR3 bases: TGTGCCAGCAGGACAGGGGCGATCGGGGAGCTGTTTTTT.

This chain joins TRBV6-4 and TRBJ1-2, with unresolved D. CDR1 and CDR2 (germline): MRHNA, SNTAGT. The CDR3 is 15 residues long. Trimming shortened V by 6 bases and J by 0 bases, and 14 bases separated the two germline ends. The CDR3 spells CASSAATGANYGYTF. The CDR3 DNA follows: TGTGCCAGCAGCGCCGCCACCGGGGCTAACTATGGCTACACCTTC.

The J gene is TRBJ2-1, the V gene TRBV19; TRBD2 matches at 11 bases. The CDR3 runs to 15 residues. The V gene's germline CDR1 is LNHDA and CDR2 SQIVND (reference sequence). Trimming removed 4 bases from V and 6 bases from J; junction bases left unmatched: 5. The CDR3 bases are TGTGCCAGTAGTACAATTCTAGCGGGAGGCAATGAGCAGTTCTTC. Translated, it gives CASSTILAGGNEQFF.

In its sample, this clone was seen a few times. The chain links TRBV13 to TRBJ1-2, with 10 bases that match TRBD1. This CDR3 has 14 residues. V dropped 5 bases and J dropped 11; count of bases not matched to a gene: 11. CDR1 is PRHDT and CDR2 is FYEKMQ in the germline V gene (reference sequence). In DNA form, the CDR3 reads TGTGCCAGCAGCCAAAGACAGGGGGCGTCCCTTTACACCTTC. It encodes CASSQRQGASLYTF.

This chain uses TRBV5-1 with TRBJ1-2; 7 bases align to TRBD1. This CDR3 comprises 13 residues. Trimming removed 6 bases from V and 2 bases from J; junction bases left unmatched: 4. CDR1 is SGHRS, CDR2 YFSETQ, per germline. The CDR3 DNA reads TGCGCCAGCACCCCGACAGGGAACTATGGCTACACCTTC. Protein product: CASTPTGNYGYTF.

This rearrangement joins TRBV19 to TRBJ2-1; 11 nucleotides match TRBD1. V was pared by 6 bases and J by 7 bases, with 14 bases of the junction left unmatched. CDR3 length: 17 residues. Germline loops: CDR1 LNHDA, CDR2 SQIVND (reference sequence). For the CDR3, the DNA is TGTGCCAGTAGCATAAACACCGGGACAGGGGGTGTTAATGAGCAGTTCTTC. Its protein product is CASSINTGTGGVNEQFF. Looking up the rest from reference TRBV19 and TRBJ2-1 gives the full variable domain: DGGITQSPKYLFRKEGQNVTLSCEQNLNHDAMYWYRQDPGQGLRLIYYSQIVNDFQKGDIAEGYSVSREKKESFPLTVTSAQKNPTAFYLCASSINTGTGGVNEQFFGPGTRLTVL.

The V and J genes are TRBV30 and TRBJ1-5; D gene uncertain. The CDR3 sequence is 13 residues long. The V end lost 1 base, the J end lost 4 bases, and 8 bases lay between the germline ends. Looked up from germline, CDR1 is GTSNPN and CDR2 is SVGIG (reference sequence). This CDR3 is CAWSGRLNQPQHF. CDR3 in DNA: TGTGCCTGGAGTGGCAGGTTAAATCAGCCCCAGCATTTT.